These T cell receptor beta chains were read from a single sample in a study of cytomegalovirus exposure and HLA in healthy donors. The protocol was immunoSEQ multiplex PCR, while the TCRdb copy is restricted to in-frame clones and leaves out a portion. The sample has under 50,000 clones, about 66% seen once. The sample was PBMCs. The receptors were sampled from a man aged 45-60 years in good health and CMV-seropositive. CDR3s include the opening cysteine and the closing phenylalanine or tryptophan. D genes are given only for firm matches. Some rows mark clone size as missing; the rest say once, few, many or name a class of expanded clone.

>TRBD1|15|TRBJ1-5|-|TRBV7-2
TGTGCCAGCAGCTTAGGCACAGGGGGCAATCAGCCCCAGCATTTT
CASSLGTGGNQPQHF
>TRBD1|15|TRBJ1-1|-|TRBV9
TGTGCCAGCAGCGCTATAACAGGGGGCTGGGGGGAAGCTTTCTTT
CASSAITGGWGEAFF
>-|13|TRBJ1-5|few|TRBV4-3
TGCGCCAGCAGCCAAGATACCGGGAAGCCCCAGCATTTT
CASSQDTGKPQHF
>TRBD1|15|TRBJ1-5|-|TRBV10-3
TGTGCCATCAGCCCCAATACAGGGGGTAATCAGCCCCAGCATTTT
CAISPNTGGNQPQHF
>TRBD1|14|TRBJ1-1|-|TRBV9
TGTGCCAGCAGCCCAGGGACAGCGAACACTGAAGCTTTCTTT
CASSPGTANTEAFF
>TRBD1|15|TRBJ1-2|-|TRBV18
TGTGCCAGCTCGCCCCCCGCGACAGGGGCGATTGGCTACACCTTC
CASSPPATGAIGYTF
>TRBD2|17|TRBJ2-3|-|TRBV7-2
TGTGCCAGCAGCTACACCCCTAGCGGGGGGGCTAGAGATACGCAGTATTTT
CASSYTPSGGARDTQYF
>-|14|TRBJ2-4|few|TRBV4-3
TGCGCCAGCAGCCAAGATTTAGGGGGGGACATTCAGTACTTC
CASSQDLGGDIQYF
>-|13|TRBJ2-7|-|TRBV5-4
TGTGCCAGCAGCAACCTTAAAAGCTTCGAGCAGTACTTC
CASSNLKSFEQYF
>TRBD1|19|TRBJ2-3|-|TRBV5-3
TGTGCCAGAAGGCGTATTGACAGGGCCCGGAGAGGGGGCACAGATACGCAGTATTTT
CARRRIDRARRGGTDTQYF
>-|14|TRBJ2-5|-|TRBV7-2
TGTGCCAGCAACCCGAACCAGGGAGGAGAGACCCAGTACTTC
CASNPNQGGETQYF
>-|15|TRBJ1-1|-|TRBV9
TGTGCCAGCAGCTCAACAGGGCACATGAACACTGAAGCTTTCTTT
CASSSTGHMNTEAFF
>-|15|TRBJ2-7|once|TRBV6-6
TGTGCCAGCAGCAACTCCGGGACTGATCCGTACGAGCAGTACTTC
CASSNSGTDPYEQYF
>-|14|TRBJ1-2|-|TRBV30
TGTGCCTGGAACGCCGGCGGGCTTAACTATGGCTACACCTTC
CAWNAGGLNYGYTF
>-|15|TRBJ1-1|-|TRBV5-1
TGCGCCAGCAGCTTGATGACAGGCCCGAACACTGAAGCTTTCTTT
CASSLMTGPNTEAFF
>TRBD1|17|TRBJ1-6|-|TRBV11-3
TGTGCCAGCAGCTTATTTTCGGACAGGGGAAATAATTCACCCCTCCACTTT
CASSLFSDRGNNSPLHF
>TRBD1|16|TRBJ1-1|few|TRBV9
TGTGCCAGCAGCGCGGTGGAGGGGGCGCCGGTCACTGAAGCTTTCTTT
CASSAVEGAPVTEAFF
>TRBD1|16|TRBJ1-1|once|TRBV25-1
TGTGCCAGCAGTGGGGCCTATAACAGGGGGTTCACTGAAGCTTTCTTT
CASSGAYNRGFTEAFF
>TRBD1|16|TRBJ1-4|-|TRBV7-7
TGTGCCAGCAGCTTAGGACCCGGGACAGGCGGAGAAAAACTGTTTTTT
CASSLGPGTGGEKLFF
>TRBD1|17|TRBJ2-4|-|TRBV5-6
TGTGCCAGCAGCTTGGGACAGGGGGCGCGTAGCAAAAACATTCAGTACTTC
CASSLGQGARSKNIQYF
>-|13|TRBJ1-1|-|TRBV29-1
TGCAGCGTTGAAGATTCCGGGAACACTGAAGCTTTCTTT
CSVEDSGNTEAFF
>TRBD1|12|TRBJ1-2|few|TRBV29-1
TGCAGCGTCTCCCAGGGGGCTCATGGCTACACCTTC
CSVSQGAHGYTF